The 21 T cell receptor beta chains in this list originate from one sample, sequenced in a study of shared clonotypes between healthy human individuals. Data came from immunoSEQ multiplex PCR; TCRdb stores just in-frame clones and leaves some out. In the table there are around 500,000 clones, almost 80% of which are singletons. The sequenced sample was PBMCs. These receptors were collected from a woman in her forties in good health. Some clones in this sample may be carry-over from other donors' samples.

The genes are TRBV5-8 and TRBJ1-2, with a tentative D call TRBD1 (6 bases). The CDR3 sequence is 15 residues long. V was trimmed by 0 bases and J by 3 bases, leaving 12 bases between them. In germline, CDR1 is SGHTS, CDR2 YDEGEE. The CDR3 coding sequence is TGTGCCAGCAGCTTGGGCCCGGCAGGGGACTATGGCTACACCTTC. Protein: CASSLGPAGDYGYTF.

The V and J genes are TRBV6-4 and TRBJ1-1; D not certain. Per the germline V gene, CDR1 is MRHNA and CDR2 is SNTAGT. The V and J ends lost 4 bases and 0 bases respectively, with 6 bases between them. The CDR3 has 13 residues. CDR3 coding DNA: TGTGCCAGCAGTGTAGGGATGAACACTGAAGCTTTCTTT. Protein sequence: CASSVGMNTEAFF.

Of note for this clone: A much larger clone differs by one base, so this may be a read error. Other DNA sequences within the sample encode an identical CDR3. The V call is TRBV4-1, the J call TRBJ2-7; the match to TRBD1 covers 10 bases. Germline V CDR1 and CDR2: MGHRA, YSYEKL. This CDR3 is 13 amino acids long. DNA for the CDR3: TGCGCCAGCAGCTCTCGGACAGGGGGTGAGCAGTACTTT. Translation: CASSSRTGGEQYF.

V is TRBV7-9 and J is TRBJ2-1; 7 nucleotides line up with TRBD1. The V gene's germline CDR1 is SEHNR and CDR2 FQNEAQ (reference sequence). The CDR3 loop spans 16 amino acids. Trimming took 5 bases from V and 6 from J; bases not matched to a gene: 13. CDR3 DNA sequence: TGTGCCAGCAGCACTCGGACAGGCTCTGAGAGCAATGAGCAGTTCTTC. As protein: CASSTRTGSESNEQFF.

The rearrangement links TRBV28 to TRBJ1-2, with 8 bases matching TRBD1. There are 14 residues in the CDR3. Trimming at V came to 6 bases and at J to 4 bases, leaving 7 bases not matched to a gene. Per the germline V gene, CDR1 is MDHEN and CDR2 is SYDVKM. This CDR3 reads CASSPGGAPYGYTF. Here the CDR3 DNA reads TGTGCCAGCAGCCCAGGGGGCGCTCCCTATGGCTACACCTTC.

This chain connects TRBV28 to TRBJ1-5, with 7 bases identical to TRBD1. This CDR3 has 17 residues. The germline CDR1 and CDR2 sequences are MDHEN and SYDVKM. Trimming took 6 bases from V and 4 from J; bases not matched to a gene: 15. The CDR3 spells CASSPTGLGLRNQPQHF. The DNA of the CDR3 is TGTGCCAGCAGCCCGACAGGGTTGGGCCTAAGGAATCAGCCCCAGCATTTT.

CDR3 coding DNA: TGTGCCAGCAGCAAGGACCAGTCTGAAGCTTTCTTT. This gives the protein CASSKDQSEAFF. The rearrangement uses TRBV7-2 and TRBJ1-1; unclear D gene. The CDR3 loop spans 12 amino acids. V lost 5 bases, J lost 6 bases, and 10 bases lay in between. Germline CDR1 SGHTA, CDR2 FQGNSA.

The rearrangement uses TRBV30 and TRBJ1-2; D is possibly TRBD1 (5 bases). Germline CDR1 is GTSNPN and CDR2 is SVGIG (reference sequence). The CDR3 is 14 amino acids. Trimming pared 4 bases from V and 2 bases from J, leaving 14 bases between. The CDR3 reads CAWTVGWGNYGYTF. The CDR3 nucleotides are TGTGCCTGGACCGTAGGCTGGGGGAACTATGGCTACACCTTC.

This clone showed up just a few times. The chain links TRBV6-6 to TRBJ2-3; D might be TRBD2 (5 bases). V dropped 4 bases and J dropped 0 bases, with 11 bases sitting between them. Germline CDR1 is MNHNY and CDR2 is SVGAGI (reference sequence). The CDR3 has 15 amino acids. The CDR3 coding sequence is TGTGCCAGCAGTTTCTGGACTGATAGCACAGATACGCAGTATTTT. Translation: CASSFWTDSTDTQYF.

This clone was found a few times. V gene TRBV7-2 combines with J gene TRBJ1-1; D gene uncertain. Germline values: CDR1 SGHTA, CDR2 FQGNSA. The CDR3 has 14 amino acids. The V end was cut by 3 bases, the J end by 2 bases, with 10 bases between. The CDR3 sequence: CASSFNFPNTEAFF. The CDR3 coding sequence is TGTGCCAGCAGCTTCAACTTTCCAAACACTGAAGCTTTCTTT.

The genes are TRBV30 and TRBJ1-6; TRBD1 might be the D (5 bases). CDR1 is GTSNPN and CDR2 is SVGIG in the germline V gene (reference sequence). The CDR3 covers 14 residues. Trimming took 2 bases from V and 9 from J, leaving 14 bases between them. This CDR3 reads CAWSRDPAISPLHF. CDR3 nucleotides: TGTGCCTGGAGTCGGGACCCCGCCATTTCACCCCTCCACTTT.

This clone was detected many times. The rearrangement joins TRBV4-1 to TRBJ2-4, with unresolved D. Trimming removed 4 bases at V and 0 bases at J, with 16 bases between. CDR3 length equals 17 residues. Germline lookup yields CDR1 MGHRA and CDR2 YSYEKL. CDR3 DNA sequence: TGCGCCAGCAGCCCCCCTGGGAAGGTAGGAGCCAAAAACATTCAGTACTTC. Protein: CASSPPGKVGAKNIQYF.

V and J are TRBV7-9 and TRBJ1-1; the D is unclear. This CDR3 spans 15 amino acids. The germline V and J ends were trimmed by 5 bases and 6 bases, with 19 bases remaining between them. CDR1 SEHNR and CDR2 FQNEAQ come from the germline V gene (reference sequence). CDR3 loop: CASSPKNFPGAEAFF. CDR3 DNA sequence: TGTGCCAGCAGCCCCAAGAACTTCCCGGGCGCTGAAGCTTTCTTT.

The J gene is TRBJ1-3, the V gene TRBV30; D is ambiguous. Deletions cut 5 bases from V and 2 bases from J, with 13 bases between. The CDR3 runs to 14 residues. Germline loops: CDR1 GTSNPN, CDR2 SVGIG (reference sequence). The CDR3 is CAWGEGNAGNTIYF. The DNA of the CDR3 is TGTGCCTGGGGAGAGGGAAATGCTGGAAACACCATATATTTT.

The chain links TRBV19 to TRBJ2-3; 10 nucleotides agree with TRBD2. J lost 2 bases, V lost 5 bases, and 7 bases had no gene match. Germline V gene lookup returns CDR1 LNHDA and CDR2 SQIVND (reference sequence). The CDR3 consists of 16 residues. The DNA for the CDR3 is TGTGCCAGTAGTCCGGGACTAGCGCTTCTCACAGATACGCAGTATTTT. Protein: CASSPGLALLTDTQYF.

This clone has more than one count but fewer than ten. The chain recombines TRBV19 with TRBJ1-3, with no clear D. Trimming took 5 bases from V and 4 from J, leaving 12 bases between them. Germline V lookup: CDR1 LNHDA, CDR2 SQIVND (reference sequence). This CDR3 region has 14 residues. The CDR3: CASSGVAGGNTIYF. The CDR3 DNA follows: TGTGCCAGTAGTGGGGTGGCTGGCGGAAACACCATATATTTT.

This clone was found many times. The rearrangement links TRBV27 to TRBJ1-2, with a tentative D call TRBD1 (5 bases). There are 15 residues in the CDR3. Trimming removed 5 bases from V and 4 bases from J, with 17 bases in between. CDR1 is MNHEY and CDR2 is SMNVEV in the germline V gene (reference sequence). The CDR3 DNA follows: TGTGCCAGCAGTCCAGAGCTGGGGCCAAGCTATGGCTACACCTTC. Its protein product is CASSPELGPSYGYTF.

The chain couples TRBV5-1 to TRBJ1-1, with D perhaps TRBD1 (5 bases). This CDR3 comprises 16 residues. Trimming removed 4 bases at V and 1 base at J, with 17 bases between. From germline, CDR1 is SGHRS and CDR2 YFSETQ. The CDR3 reads CASSRWAGQKNTEAFF. The CDR3 region has the DNA TGCGCCAGCAGCCGTTGGGCAGGACAAAAGAACACTGAAGCTTTCTTT.

The chain combines TRBV28 with TRBJ2-3, with D hard to call. The CDR3 is made up of 15 amino acids. In germline, CDR1 is MDHEN, CDR2 SYDVKM. V shed 7 bases and J shed 4 bases, with 18 bases lying between them. CDR3 nucleotides: TGTGCCAGCAATCGGCCAAACCTTCTCGCAGATACGCAGTATTTT. Protein sequence: CASNRPNLLADTQYF.

The rearrangement uses TRBV2 and TRBJ1-1, with D perhaps TRBD1 (5 bases). Germline CDR1 reads SNHLY; CDR2 reads FYNNEI. The germline V and J ends were trimmed by 5 bases and 2 bases, with 9 bases remaining between them. The CDR3 runs to 13 residues. The CDR3 coding sequence is TGTGCCAGCAGTTTGGGGGACAACACTGAAGCTTTCTTT. As protein: CASSLGDNTEAFF.

CDR3 nucleotides: TGTGCCAGCAGTGTTTGGGGGGAAGAGACCCAGTACTTC. Its translation: CASSVWGEETQYF. This chain joins TRBV2 and TRBJ2-5; D is possibly TRBD2 (6 bases). CDR1 SNHLY and CDR2 FYNNEI come from the germline V gene. This CDR3 is built from 13 residues. Trimming stripped 4 bases from V and 3 bases from J, with 9 bases between.